The T cell receptor (beta chain) described here comes from a study of cytomegalovirus exposure and HLA in healthy donors (TCRdb year 2017). With respect to the entire study: According to an earlier analysis of around 600 of the donors, 150 million to 200 million T cells yielded 100 million or so unique TCR beta sequences and about 300 Gb of sequence data. Approximately 300 gigabases of sequencing data and around 85 million unique TCR sequences made up an early release that covered 500 to 650 HLA-typed donors. The genetic ancestry cluster associated with self-reported Caucasian donors included 80% to 90% of the approximately 410 genotyped donors. The study aimed to test whether signatures of past pathogen exposure could be identified by cataloging public T cell receptors. Using immunosequencing, the study profiled T cell repertoires from around 680 subjects and related those repertoires to cytomegalovirus serostatus. In addition to the first cohort of 666 subjects, a separate validation cohort of about 120 different subjects was used. To predict cytomegalovirus infection status, the study combined high-throughput TCR immunosequencing, statistical association of individual TCRs with disease status, and machine learning. To study patterns of TCR occurrence, a later analysis re-analyzed previously published TCR beta repertoires from 650 to 750 donors and added high-resolution HLA genotyping. The later analysis used no new phenotypic data to find candidate immune exposures, relying instead on TCR beta sequences and their occurrence across donors. An earlier analysis of some 500 of the donors used high-throughput TCR beta sequencing to judge whether each TCR beta V gene segment behaved as functional or pseudogenic. Donor age, sex, ethnicity and CMV serostatus were compiled together with the repertoire data. A later genetic analysis used genome-wide SNP genotypes for about 65% of the 666 donors, treating that subset as a discovery cohort. All discovery cohort repertoires had been generated on a single sequencing platform. Both class I and class II loci were covered by HLA typing, at four-digit resolution. The number of donors typed differed by locus, with roughly 629-640 for A, B, C, DRB1 and DQB1, around 500 for DQA1, under 610 for DPA1, and some 470 for DPB1. About five DR-DQ haplotypes were treated as single units for association and clustering because of strong linkage in the cohort. Among 398 genotyped donors of the cohort, an average of approximately 240,000 unique TCR beta nucleotide sequences were sequenced per donor, roughly 20% of them non-productive. Study-wide findings and limitations: A total of 150 or so TCR beta chains were listed by the study as associated with cytomegalovirus. The sequencing pipeline was judged likely to have produced a cluster of highly shared sequence variants as a technical artifact. In this cohort, only TCR beta chains were sequenced, and detectable features were limited by the absence of alpha or paired-chain data. According to a later analysis, parvovirus B19, influenza, CMV and Epstein-Barr virus appeared linked to several top co-occurrence clusters. Because HLA typing was unavailable for some donors at each locus, only the typed subset was used in association tests. Cytomegalovirus status was reported to be diagnosed by the classifier with high specificity and sensitivity in both the original and validation cohorts. Linkage disequilibrium might explain the correlated functional status among segregating V segments, but an unknown experimental factor could not be ruled out. Assigning TCR associations to individual alleles was difficult when HLA alleles, especially DR and DQ, strongly co-occurred. Most TCR sequences were observed very rarely across donors, whereas some public TCRs were present in many individuals. According to a later analysis, most CMV-associated TCR beta chains appeared to be HLA-restricted, and the HLA associations seemed to be driven largely by CMV exposure. The authors suggested that the approach could potentially be generalized to other disease states and immunological phenotypes. Some IMGT-functional V segments, including TRBV6-2 and TRBV6-3, could not be told apart with the 87-base-pair reads, so those segments were excluded. The presence/absence analyses assumed that sequencing depth was roughly uniform across donors, and that assumption may not be true. Three of the identified cytomegalovirus-associated TCR beta chains were confirmed in vitro to be specific for cytomegalovirus antigens. A further reported finding was that TCR beta sequences accurately predicted the HLA-A and HLA-B alleles for most subjects in the first cohort. In a later analysis, TCR association rates were found to vary across HLA loci, with the most associated TCRs seen for DRB1 alleles and the fewest for HLA-C alleles. An association between a missense DCLRE1C variant and V-gene and J-gene trimming of TCR beta chains was found in a later genetic analysis and replicated in an independent cohort. In an earlier analysis of several hundred of the donors, most TCR beta V segments were observed in productive rearrangements about 87% or about 30% of the time, broadly matching IMGT annotations. The earlier analysis of about 600 of the donors excluded around 17 rarely observed V segments, including chromosome 9 orphons, because counts were too low. A later genetic analysis reported fewer N-insertions in productive TCRs among donors in an Asian-associated ancestry cluster than the roughly 650-donor mean. Immune exposure information for the cohort was limited to CMV serostatus. A later analysis associated about 18,000 TCR beta sequences with specific HLA alleles at a false discovery rate of 0.05. In a later analysis, HLA-associated TCR beta chains were found to be more clonally expanded and to have lower generation probabilities than equally common non-associated chains.

Remarks on this clone: Its specific antigen is unknown. One base away there is no much larger clone; base qualities are not given.

At the junction V is shortened by 0 bases and J by 6 bases, with 13 bases in between. The CDR3 numbers 15 residues from cysteine through phenylalanine. This entry keeps only the CDR3 DNA: 45 bases, framed from base 1. Reading the germline V gene gives CDR1 SGDLS and CDR2 YYNGEE. To prepare the library, the immunoSEQ multiplex PCR assay was applied. A mixture of 60 forward primers for TCR Vbeta segments and 13 reverse primers for TCR Jbeta segments was used in the multiplex PCR. A multiplex PCR assay on genomic DNA amplified the CDR3 region of rearranged TCR beta genes. On the Illumina HiSeq System, the amplified TCR beta libraries were sequenced as 87-base-pair reads. The published analysis was carried out like this. Across the 500 to 750 repertoires, a later analysis counted 78 million or so unique TCR beta chains, around 11 million of which were shared by at least two donors. To remove PCR and sequencing errors, raw reads were error-corrected and collapsed into unique sequences using a nearest-neighbor algorithm that merged closely related sequences. Alignment of CDR3 sequences to IMGT reference sequences was used to assign V, D and J gene segments. For a sequence to be retained, a match of at least six nucleotides to both a V gene segment and a J gene segment was required. A rearrangement counted as productive if the CDR3 had no stop codons and remained in frame with V and J, and every other rearrangement counted as non-productive. Following IMGT convention, CDR3 was defined as the stretch from the second conserved V-encoded cysteine to the conserved J-encoded phenylalanine. In an earlier analysis of more than 550 of the donors, sequences lacking an unambiguous match to a single V gene segment were excluded. An earlier analysis of fewer than 750 of the donors called V segments functional above 56.7% productive rearrangements and segregating when the between-donor standard deviation exceeded 5%. A statistical classification framework was built to diagnose cytomegalovirus status from the catalog of TCR beta chain sequences. A later analysis assigned V and J genes by comparing TCR nucleotide sequences with IMGT/GENE-DB human TR gene sequences. The TCRdist pipeline was used in a later analysis to assign CDR3 sequences and most-parsimonious VDJ recombination scenarios. In a later analysis, each TCR beta chain was defined by its CDR3 amino acid sequence together with its V-gene family, and reads lacking a unique V-gene family were excluded. In a later analysis, some 600 highly shared, low-generation-probability nucleotide sequences were removed to address suspected cross-contamination and a sequencing artifact. For each public chain, a later analysis derived a clonal expansion index from normalized ranks of inferred template counts within each repertoire. Generation probabilities in a later analysis came from a VDJ recombination model fitted to out-of-frame rearrangements, and those results were checked against IGoR. In a later analysis, TCR-TCR, TCR-HLA and TCR-CMV co-occurrence was scored with hypergeometric tests, and a repertoire-size bias correction was applied to TCR pairs. In a later analysis, false discovery rates were estimated by permuting HLA or CMV assignments 20 times. In a later analysis, co-occurring TCRs were grouped with DBSCAN, and TCRdist sequence similarity was added when clustering was performed within HLA-allele-positive subsets. For co-occurrence clustering, repertoires with fewer than 30,000 or more than 120,000 public chains were excluded, along with 4 to 6 repertoires with anomalous nucleotide sharing. TCRdb carries this immuneACCESS record with in-frame sequences only. Its versions omit some clonotypes, under half of them owing to an unresolved V gene in the studies checked, with the rest unexplained. That table furnishes V, J and clone size, whereas the DNA furnished D and trimming. Recorded for this sample are 75,000 or so clones; roughly four fifths of them occurred a single time. The ten top clones hold roughly 20% of the sample.

In total, 666 healthy bone marrow donors made up the cohort. At the time of sampling, all cohort members were nominally healthy, though unrecorded immune exposures were likely present. The donor was CMV seropositive and belonged to the group of 250 to 300 seropositive cohort members. A peripheral blood sample was provided by each donor, and peripheral blood mononuclear cells were used for TCR beta sequencing. Genomic DNA was extracted from the blood cell samples with the Qiagen DNeasy Blood Extraction Kit. This sequence originates from a woman aged 25 to 39 in good health and CMV-seropositive. The receptor chain draws on TRBV9 and TRBJ2-1; possibly the D gene is TRBD2, per 6 matching bases. Sequencing input: PBMCs. The nucleotides are TGTGCCAGCAGCGTAGACCCCGGGAGTCCCAATGAGCAGTTCTTC. It specifies CASSVDPGSPNEQFF. The full variable domain, completed from the reference TRBV9 and TRBJ2-1 proteins outside the CDR3, reads DSGVTQTPKHLITATGQRVTLRCSPRSGDLSVYWYQQSLDQGLQFLIQYYNGEERAKGNILERFSAQQFPDLHSELNLSSLELGDSALYFCASSVDPGSPNEQFFGPGTRLTVL.